These 22 T cell receptor beta chains came from one sample sequenced in a study of T-cell memory formation after mild COVID-19 (dated by TCRdb to the early 2020s). Preparation of the library involved 5' RACE. The sample was run on an Illumina NovaSeq 6000. The raw public data were reprocessed by TCRdb itself: fastp quality trimming at Q25, MiXCR clonotype calling, in-frame beta chains only. Rows with one shared CDR3 protein collapse into an entry with the most common genes and DNA. The sample table lists some 280,000 distinct CDR3 sequences, under 20% of them with a count of one. The ten largest make up more than 20% of the sample. Sequencing was done on a sample of PBMCs or a T cell subset sorted from them (not recorded which). The receptors here all came from a man younger than 30 who had mild COVID-19 (a few samples of this study predate the infection). The sample titles of this study are shuffled in the database, so cell type and time point are left out; the donor was told from shared clones.

This chain joins TRBV5-4 and TRBJ2-1; D remains ambiguous. V was shortened by 1 base and J by 8 bases, with 7 bases between the two germline ends. The CDR3 is 12 residues long. Germline-derived CDR1 and CDR2 are SGHNT and YYREEE (reference sequence). CDR3 nucleotides: TGTGCCAGCAGCTTGTGGCCTGATGAGCAGTTCTTC. This codes for CASSLWPDEQFF.

In its sample, this clonotype was seen a few times. This chain uses TRBV4-3 with TRBJ2-4; 8 bases match TRBD1. CDR1 LGHNA and CDR2 YSLEER come from the germline V gene. This CDR3 comprises 20 residues. V gave up 3 bases and J gave up 0 bases; unmatched junction bases: 16. Here the CDR3 reads CASSQVIGQGVLLAKNIQYF. CDR3 coding DNA: TGCGCCAGCAGCCAGGTCATCGGACAGGGAGTCCTTCTAGCCAAAAACATTCAGTACTTC.

This clonotype was counted only a few times. V and J are TRBV6-5 and TRBJ1-2, with no clear D. Germline V gene sequence: CDR1 MNHEY, CDR2 SVGAGI. V was shortened by 1 base and J by 6 bases, with 12 bases between the two germline ends. This CDR3 has 14 amino acids. In DNA, the CDR3 is TGTGCCAGCAGTTACTTTAACAGCATAAATGGCTACACCTTC. Its translation is CASSYFNSINGYTF.

V is TRBV7-2 and J is TRBJ2-3, with D hard to call. V lost 5 bases and J lost 0, with 12 bases in between. The CDR3 extends over 15 amino acids. Germline V gene lookup returns CDR1 SGHTA and CDR2 FQGNSA. CDR3 in amino acids: CASSTASLSTDTQYF. CDR3 in DNA: TGTGCCAGCAGCACCGCTAGTTTGAGCACAGATACGCAGTATTTT.

This clonotype was seen more than once but under ten times. The chain combines TRBV5-1 with TRBJ2-3; 7 bases map to TRBD1. This CDR3 region has 14 residues. The V gene end was trimmed by 0 bases and the J gene end by 6 bases; junction bases not matched to a gene: 4. Per the germline V gene, CDR1 is SGHRS and CDR2 is YFSETQ. This chain's CDR3 is CASSLVDRADTQYF. The CDR3 coding sequence is TGCGCCAGCAGCTTGGTCGACAGGGCCGATACGCAGTATTTT.

This clonotype was counted ten times or more. The chain links TRBV6-2 or TRBV6-3 to TRBJ1-1; D may be TRBD1 (5 bases). Trimming cost V 4 bases and J 1 base, with 13 bases left between them. Germline CDR1 and CDR2: MNHEY and SVGEGT. The CDR3 extends over 15 amino acids. The CDR3 DNA sequence: TGTGCCAGCAGTTCCCACCGGGGGTCGAACACTGAAGCTTTCTTT. Encoded protein: CASSSHRGSNTEAFF.

This clonotype has ten or more counts. The chain links TRBV28 to TRBJ2-7, with D tentatively TRBD1 or TRBD2 (7 bases each). V lost 5 bases and J 0 bases, leaving 17 bases between the germline ends. In germline, CDR1 is MDHEN, CDR2 SYDVKM. This CDR3 region has 16 residues. The DNA of the CDR3 is TGTGCCAGCAGTCCAGGGGGGGGGGACGGCTCCTACGAGCAGTACGTC. Translating gives CASSPGGGDGSYEQYV.

V is TRBV7-6 and J is TRBJ1-1, with D uncertain. The CDR3 has 14 residues. CDR1 is SGHVS and CDR2 is FNYEAQ in the germline V gene. The germline V and J ends were trimmed by 2 bases and 1 base, with 8 bases remaining between them. The chain's CDR3 is CASSLLSGNTEAFF. The DNA of the CDR3 is TGTGCCAGCAGCTTACTTTCAGGGAACACTGAAGCTTTCTTT.

This clonotype has only a few counts. The chain has TRBV4-1 and TRBJ2-1; tentative D call: TRBD2 (7 bases). Trimming removed 2 bases at V and 9 bases at J, with 20 bases between. The CDR3 loop spans 16 amino acids. In germline, CDR1 is MGHRA, CDR2 YSYEKL. The CDR3 DNA reads as TGCGCCAGCAGCCAACCTGGGGGGGGCCATCTGAGTGAGCAGTTCTTC. This translates into CASSQPGGGHLSEQFF.

The rearrangement joins TRBV3-1 to TRBJ2-1, with D maybe TRBD2 (6 bases). Per the germline V gene, CDR1 is LGHDT and CDR2 is YNNKEL (reference sequence). CDR3 length: 17 amino acids. V was clipped by 0 bases and J by 8 bases, with 20 bases between them. The CDR3 region has the DNA TGTGCCAGCAGCCAAGATATGGAGGGGACGGCGATAGATGAGCAGTTCTTC. Translated, it gives CASSQDMEGTAIDEQFF.

This rearrangement joins TRBV10-3 to TRBJ2-2, with a tentative D call TRBD1 (5 bases). Trimming removed 10 bases from V and 1 base from J, with 10 bases in between. Germline CDR1 and CDR2: ENHRY and SYGVKD. CDR3 size: 13 residues. CDR3 DNA sequence: TGTGCCAACGGGCAGGGGAACACCGGGGAGCTGTTTTTT. Its translation: CANGQGNTGELFF.

This clonotype occurred a few times. This chain joins TRBV7-9 and TRBJ2-1; TRBD2 matches at 8 bases. In germline, CDR1 is SEHNR, CDR2 FQNEAQ (reference sequence). The CDR3 spans 14 residues. Losses at the gene ends were 5 bases for V and 13 bases for J; bases not matched to a gene: 13. DNA for the CDR3: TGTGCCAGCAGCGTGGAAGGGCGGGGGGTTGCTCAGTTCTTC. As protein: CASSVEGRGVAQFF.

This clonotype was seen a few times. V and J are TRBV7-2 and TRBJ2-3; D is unclear. CDR3 length: 12 amino acids. Trimming removed 0 bases from V and 10 bases from J, with 8 bases in between. The V gene's germline CDR1 is SGHTA and CDR2 FQGNSA. The CDR3 protein is CASSLAVLPQYF. The CDR3 DNA follows: TGTGCCAGCAGCTTAGCCGTGCTTCCGCAGTATTTT. Complete variable domain (other parts from reference TRBV7-2 and TRBJ2-3): GAGVSQSPSNKVTEKGKDVELRCDPISGHTALYWYRQSLGQGLEFLIYFQGNSAPDKSGLPSDRFSAERTGGSVSTLTIQRTQQEDSAVYLCASSLAVLPQYFGPGTRLTVL.

This chain links TRBV6-2 or TRBV6-3 with TRBJ2-5; the D is unclear. The germline CDR1 and CDR2 sequences are MNHEY and SVGEGT. Trimming stripped 6 bases from V and 4 bases from J, with 15 bases between. This CDR3 spans 14 amino acids. This chain's CDR3 is CASRQGFLGETQYF. CDR3 sequence (DNA): TGTGCCAGCAGGCAAGGGTTCCTTGGAGAGACCCAGTACTTC.

This clonotype appeared many times. The rearrangement uses TRBV9 and TRBJ1-1, with D tentatively TRBD1 (6 bases). The CDR3 is made up of 15 amino acids. The germline V gene has CDR1 SGDLS and CDR2 YYNGEE. Trimming took off 4 bases at V and 1 base at J, with 14 bases between the two ends. CDR3 protein: CASSRRQEQNTEAFF. The CDR3 region has the DNA TGTGCCAGCAGCAGAAGACAGGAACAGAACACTGAAGCTTTCTTT.

This sequence joins TRBV7-9 and TRBJ1-2, with 12 positions matching TRBD1. Germline loops: CDR1 SEHNR, CDR2 FQNEAQ (reference sequence). V lost 2 bases and J lost 8; bases outside the gene matches: 6. The CDR3 sequence is 15 residues long. The DNA of the CDR3 is TGTGCCAGCAGCTTATGGGGACAGGGGGCAAAAGGCTACACCTTC. Protein: CASSLWGQGAKGYTF.

This clonotype has just a few counts. The V call is TRBV6-2 or TRBV6-3, the J call TRBJ2-1, with D hard to call. Germline-derived CDR1 and CDR2 are MNHEY and SVGEGT. The V gene lost 6 bases and the J gene lost 8 bases, with 17 bases spanning the gap. This CDR3 contains 14 residues. The CDR3 DNA reads as TGTGCCAGCAGGAACCCTTACTTAGTCGATGAGCAGTTCTTC. The encoded protein is CASRNPYLVDEQFF.

The chain carries TRBV3-1 and TRBJ1-2, with D possibly matching TRBD1 (5 bases). V lost 1 base to trimming and J lost 8 bases, with 8 bases between them. There are 12 residues in the CDR3. Germline loops: CDR1 LGHDT, CDR2 YNNKEL (reference sequence). CDR3 sequence reads: CASSQGGEGYTF. Here the CDR3 DNA reads TGTGCCAGCAGCCAAGGAGGGGAAGGCTACACCTTC.

The chain employs TRBV24-1 and TRBJ1-2; D may be TRBD1 (5 bases). This CDR3 region has 14 residues. The germline V gene encodes CDR1 KGHDR and CDR2 SFDVKD. The ends were cut back, 7 bases at V and 8 bases at J, with 19 bases in the middle. This chain's CDR3 is CATRPGGGDSGYTF. In DNA, the CDR3 is TGTGCCACCAGGCCCGGGGGTGGGGATTCGGGCTACACCTTC.

This clonotype was detected many times. This rearrangement joins TRBV6-5 to TRBJ2-3; D gene ambiguous. V was cut by 5 bases and J by 4 bases, with 4 bases left in between. This CDR3 is built from 11 residues. The germline V gene has CDR1 MNHEY and CDR2 SVGAGI. The CDR3 loop is CASSDSDTQYF. In DNA, the CDR3 is TGTGCCAGCAGTGATTCAGATACGCAGTATTTT.

The V and J genes are TRBV20-1 and TRBJ2-2; 7 nucleotides line up with TRBD1. The CDR3 has 16 amino acids. Germline V gives CDR1 DFQATT, CDR2 SNEGSKA (reference sequence). V lost 5 bases, J lost 5 bases, and 14 bases stayed unmatched. The DNA for the CDR3 is TGCAGTGCTCCTGGGCGGGCAGGGGGACAAACCGGGGAGCTGTTTTTT. Protein: CSAPGRAGGQTGELFF.

This clonotype was counted only a few times. This rearrangement joins TRBV20-1 to TRBJ1-5, with 9 bases lining up with TRBD1. The CDR3 has 14 residues. Germline CDR1 reads DFQATT; CDR2 reads SNEGSKA (reference sequence). After removal of 3 bases from V and 6 bases from J, the junction contained 6 bases not matched to a gene. DNA for the CDR3: TGCAGTGCTAGTGTACAGGGGGCGATTCAGCCCCAGCATTTT. Translated: CSASVQGAIQPQHF.